This T cell receptor (beta chain) was sequenced for a study of blood T cell repertoires in COVID-19. The authors' processing: For nucleated cells, counts were estimated from reference gene primer amplification. This table comes from immunoSEQ multiplex PCR, and its TCRdb copy is limited to in-frame clones, with some not included. For V, J and clone size, that table is used; D and trimming come from the DNA. Altogether some 260,000 clones are present, around 88% being singletons, with the ten largest covering 8.8%. This clone was observed a single time. Germline V CDR1 and CDR2: SEHNR, FQNEAQ (reference sequence). This CDR3 has 13 amino acids. V lost 5 bases to trimming and J lost 3 bases, with 11 bases between them.

Sequenced input: PBMCs or T cells enriched from blood (not recorded which). This rearrangement joins TRBV7-9 to TRBJ2-7, with D perhaps TRBD2 (5 bases). The TCR comes from a man between 35 and 55 years old who had recovered from COVID-19. The CDR3 nucleotides read TGTGCCAGCAGCCCACGTGGAGGCTACGAGCAGTACTTC. Translated, it gives CASSPRGGYEQYF.